This T cell receptor (beta chain) was recovered during a study of cytomegalovirus exposure and HLA in healthy donors. In the PCR, 60 Vbeta and 13 Jbeta primers were used. Repertoires were generated with immunoSEQ multiplex PCR, while TCRdb's copy carries only in-frame clones and drops some. The sample lists 150,000 or so clones, 70% to 80% occurring once. The germline V and J ends were trimmed by 10 bases and 10 bases, with 14 bases remaining between them. Germline-derived CDR1 and CDR2 are MNHNS and SASEGT. The CDR3 is made up of 11 amino acids. The chain carries TRBV6-1 and TRBJ2-1; a weak D match, TRBD2 (6 bases). The clonotype was recovered from a woman in her thirties or forties in good health and CMV-seronegative. Material: PBMCs. DNA for the CDR3: TGTGCCACCACTAGCACGGGCGAGCAGTTCTTC. Translated: CATTSTGEQFF.